This passage covers 19 T cell receptor beta chains from one sample sequenced in a study of PD-1 blockade in classical Hodgkin lymphoma. Measured with immunoSEQ multiplex PCR; TCRdb has only the in-frame clones, and not every one. The data show about 7,100 clones, with about 74% seen just once and 60% held by the top ten. All the patients suffered relapse after autologous stem cell transplantation, and brentuximab vedotin exposure differed. The sequencing here drew on peripheral blood mononuclear cells (PBMCs), taken at baseline. The receptors were gathered from a human donor with classical Hodgkin lymphoma.

The gene calls are TRBV5-8 and TRBJ1-5; D gene ambiguous. Germline V gene data show CDR1 as SGHTS and CDR2 as YDEGEE. With 0 bases removed from V and 4 bases from J, the gap between germline ends came to 5 bases. The CDR3 totals 13 residues. The CDR3 reads CASSLDPNQPQHF. Written as DNA, the CDR3 is TGTGCCAGCAGCTTGGACCCGAATCAGCCCCAGCATTTT.

The V gene is TRBV11-2, the J gene TRBJ2-1, with 14 bases aligning to TRBD2. With V trimmed by 0 bases and J by 8 bases, 6 bases remained unmatched. CDR3 size: 17 residues. Germline V lookup: CDR1 SGHAT, CDR2 FQNNGV. CDR3 sequence: CASSLDDWTSGRYEQFF. The CDR3 bases are TGTGCCAGCAGCTTAGACGATTGGACTAGCGGGAGGTATGAGCAGTTCTTC.

The chain employs TRBV7-2 and TRBJ2-2, with D perhaps given as TRBD1 or TRBD2 (6 bases each). The V gene's germline CDR1 is SGHTA and CDR2 FQGNSA. The CDR3 totals 14 residues. V was trimmed by 6 bases and J by 5 bases, leaving 13 bases between them. CDR3 nucleotides: TGTGCCAGCAGTTCTACAGGGAGGACCGGGGAGCTGTTTTTT. Encoded protein: CASSSTGRTGELFF.

The chain combines TRBV7-2 with TRBJ2-7; tentatively, D is TRBD1 or TRBD2 (6 bases each). Trimming left V 1 base short and J 4 bases short, with 14 bases between. The CDR3 covers 15 residues. The germline CDR1 and CDR2 sequences are SGHTA and FQGNSA. CDR3 DNA sequence: TGTGCCAGCAGCTTAGTGAGGGGGGTGGGATACGAGCAGTACTTC. It translates to CASSLVRGVGYEQYF.

The chain recombines TRBV7-9 with TRBJ2-3; D perhaps matches TRBD2 (6 bases). Germline V gene sequence: CDR1 SEHNR, CDR2 FQNEAQ (reference sequence). There are 14 residues in the CDR3. V was clipped by 1 base and J by 6 bases, with 11 bases between them. The CDR3 DNA follows: TGTGCCAGCAGCTTAGACGATGGGAGGGATACGCAGTATTTT. This sequence encodes CASSLDDGRDTQYF.

V gene TRBV4-3 combines with J gene TRBJ2-7; 8 positions agree with TRBD2. J gave up 4 bases and V 1 base, and 6 bases lay outside the gene matches. The CDR3 covers 15 residues. Germline V lookup: CDR1 LGHNA, CDR2 YSLEER. The CDR3 DNA sequence: TGCGCCAGCAGCCAAGTTTTGCTAGCGGGTTACGAGCAGTACTTC. The encoded protein is CASSQVLLAGYEQYF.

The chain combines TRBV6-1 with TRBJ2-5; no clear D. Germline V gene sequence: CDR1 MNHNS, CDR2 SASEGT. CDR3 length equals 10 residues. In nucleotides, the CDR3 is TGTGCATTTACACAAGAGACCCAGTACTTC. It yields the protein CAFTQETQYF.

This clone was seen more than once but under ten times. V is TRBV6-1 and J is TRBJ1-4; possible D gene TRBD1, 6 bases. Germline assignment: CDR1 MNHNS and CDR2 SASEGT. The CDR3 length is 15 residues. Trimming left V 4 bases short and J 5 bases short, with 14 bases between. In nucleotides, the CDR3 is TGTGCCAGCAGTGGAGGACAGACTTGGAATGAAAAACTGTTTTTT. It is translated as CASSGGQTWNEKLFF.

Comments on this clone: The sample carries other DNA sequences with the same CDR3. The V and J genes are TRBV29-1 and TRBJ2-1; 11 bases match TRBD1. J gave up 9 bases and V 7 bases, and 17 bases lay outside the gene matches. The germline gives CDR1 SQVTM, CDR2 ANQGSEA. The CDR3 runs 16 residues. CDR3 DNA sequence: TGCAGCGCCGTCCCGGGACAGGGGGTGGGGGGGGGTGAGCAGTTCTTC. It codes for CSAVPGQGVGGGEQFF.

This chain links TRBV10-2 with TRBJ1-5; TRBD1 matches at 8 bases. The CDR3 contains 15 residues. Losses at the gene ends were 2 bases for V and 4 bases for J; bases not matched to a gene: 4. CDR1 WSHSY and CDR2 SAAADI come from the germline V gene. Here the CDR3 reads CASSEGQGANQPQHF. The CDR3 nucleotides read TGCGCCAGCAGTGAGGGCCAGGGGGCTAATCAGCCCCAGCATTTT.

The genes are TRBV5-1 and TRBJ2-5, with 9 bases aligning to TRBD1. The CDR3 spans 15 residues. Per the germline V gene, CDR1 is SGHRS and CDR2 is YFSETQ. With 5 bases clipped from V and 3 bases from J, the junction kept 8 bases outside the gene matches. In DNA form, the CDR3 reads TGCGCCAGCAGACCGGGACAGGGAGGGGAAGAGACCCAGTACTTC. Translating it yields CASRPGQGGEETQYF.

The chain recombines TRBV6-1 with TRBJ2-1; maybe TRBD2 (6 bases). Germline-derived CDR1 and CDR2 are MNHNS and SASEGT. The CDR3 spans 13 residues. Trimming stripped 8 bases from V and 3 bases from J, with 11 bases between. CDR3 coding DNA: TGTGCCAGCGCCGCCGGGGGCTACAATGAGCAGTTCTTC. This translates into CASAAGGYNEQFF.

The V call is TRBV18, the J call TRBJ1-2; 8 bases map to TRBD1. Trimming cost V 0 bases and J 8 bases; bases outside gene matches: 11. Germline V gene data show CDR1 as KGHSH and CDR2 as LQKENI. The CDR3 sequence is 16 residues long. CDR3 in amino acids: CASSPPGQALIWGYTF. The DNA of the CDR3 is TGTGCCAGCTCACCACCGGGACAGGCATTAATCTGGGGCTACACCTTC.

This clone is a singleton in its sample. This chain links TRBV19 with TRBJ2-6; a possible D gene is TRBD2 (5 bases). V lost 5 bases and J 4 bases, leaving 9 bases between the germline ends. The CDR3 covers 14 residues. Looked up from germline, CDR1 is LNHDA and CDR2 is SQIVND (reference sequence). The CDR3: CASSPPGGANVLTF. The CDR3 nucleotides are TGTGCCAGTAGTCCGCCGGGGGGGGCCAACGTCCTGACTTTC.

The V and J genes are TRBV9 and TRBJ2-2, with 7 bases matching TRBD1. V lost 10 bases and J lost 0; bases outside the gene matches: 9. The CDR3 has 15 amino acids. CDR1 and CDR2 (germline): SGDLS, YYNGEE. The DNA for the CDR3 is TGTGCCGGACAGAGACAGGGACCGAACACCGGGGAGCTGTTTTTT. Translated: CAGQRQGPNTGELFF.

The chain has TRBV15 and TRBJ1-2, with TRBD1 as a possible D gene (5 bases). This CDR3 is 12 amino acids long. CDR1 is LNHNV, CDR2 YYDKDF, per germline (reference sequence). V lost 0 bases, J lost 8 bases, and 7 bases lay in between. DNA for the CDR3: TGTGCCACCAGCAGAGATAACAGGGGCTACACCTTC. Translated: CATSRDNRGYTF.

The chain recombines TRBV6-6 with TRBJ1-2, with D possibly matching TRBD1 (5 bases). The germline V and J ends were trimmed by 0 bases and 8 bases, with 13 bases remaining between them. Germline V gene data show CDR1 as MNHNY and CDR2 as SVGAGI (reference sequence). This CDR3 spans 14 amino acids. The CDR3 region has the DNA TGTGCCAGCAGTTACTCGTTAGGTGGGGGAGGCTACACCTTC. It codes for CASSYSLGGGGYTF.

CDR3 coding DNA: TGCGCCAGCAGCCGAATCGCTCCAGGGTCACGGGCCGCCGGGGAGCTGTTTTTT. Residues: CASSRIAPGSRAAGELFF. This sequence joins TRBV5-1 and TRBJ2-2; the D gene is possibly TRBD1 (5 bases). Germline V CDR1 and CDR2: SGHRS, YFSETQ. V lost 4 bases and J 6 bases, leaving 25 bases between the germline ends. The CDR3 is made up of 18 amino acids.

The rearrangement links TRBV7-3 to TRBJ2-7, with TRBD1 identical over 9 bases. With V trimmed by 5 bases and J by 7 bases, 9 bases remained unmatched. Germline assignment: CDR1 SGHTA and CDR2 FQGTGA. This CDR3 is built from 14 residues. The CDR3 nucleotides are TGTGCCAGCAGCCCCGGGACAGGGTTGGGGGAGCAGTACTTC. Amino acid sequence: CASSPGTGLGEQYF.